The clone carrying this T cell receptor (beta chain) was seen more than once but under ten times. The antigen is not known. The junction had 9 bases not matched to a gene; V was cut back by 3 bases and J by 1 base. The CDR3 sequence is 17 residues long. Researchers used 5'RACE with constant-segment primers to make TCR alpha and TCR beta cDNA libraries that carry sample barcodes and UMIs. TCRdb called the 5' RACE reads again in MiXCR, with one record for every CDR3 protein. The sample has hundreds of thousands of distinct CDR3 sequences, around 19% seen once. The source of the sample is a study of T-cell memory formation after mild COVID-19. Findings of the study overall: Among CD4+ contracting clones, most were CM and EM, and CD8+ ones EMRA. Among clones contracting day 15 to 85, CD4/CD8 was balanced, whereas later expanders leaned CD4+. Some responding clones appeared in pre-infection memory, suggesting cross-reactive memory joined.

The receptor's source is an adult woman who had mild COVID-19 (a few samples of this study predate the infection). Cell type and time point are not known. The genes are TRBV12-3 or TRBV12-4 and TRBJ1-1; 9 bases align to TRBD1. The sequencing sample was made of PBMCs or a T cell subset sorted from them (not recorded which). The DNA for the CDR3 is TGTGCCAGCAGTTTCTACGGCGGACAGGGGCGGAACACTGAAGCTTTCTTT. Its translation is CASSFYGGQGRNTEAFF.